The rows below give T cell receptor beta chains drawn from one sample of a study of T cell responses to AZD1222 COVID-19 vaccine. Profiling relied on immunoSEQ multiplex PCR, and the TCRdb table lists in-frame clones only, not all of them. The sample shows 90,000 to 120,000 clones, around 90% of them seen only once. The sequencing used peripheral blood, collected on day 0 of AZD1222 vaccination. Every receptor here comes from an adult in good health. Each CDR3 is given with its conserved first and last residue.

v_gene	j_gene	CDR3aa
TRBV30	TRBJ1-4	CAWSVRAMREKLFF
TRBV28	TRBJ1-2	CASSFTGQGGYGYTF
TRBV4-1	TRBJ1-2	CASSQATGDYGYTF
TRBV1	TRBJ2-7	CTSSQGEGGGANEQYF
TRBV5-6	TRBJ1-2	CASSLGTDNYGYTF
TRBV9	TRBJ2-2	CASSVGEGPLTGELFF
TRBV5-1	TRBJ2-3	CASSFLASKSTDTQYF
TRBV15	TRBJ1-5	CATSRDRSQPQHF
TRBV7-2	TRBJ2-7	CAIGHSYEQYF
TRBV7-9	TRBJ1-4	CASSLGQGMNEKLFF
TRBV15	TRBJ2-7	CATSREWRAGGYEQYF
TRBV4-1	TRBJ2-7	CASSQLQGGVSYEQYF
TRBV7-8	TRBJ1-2	CASSFRQGVNYGYTF
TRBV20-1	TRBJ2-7	CSASGGGETNFGYEQYF
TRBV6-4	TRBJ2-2	CASSDSSTGELFF
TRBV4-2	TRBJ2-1	CASSTGTSGGDEQFF
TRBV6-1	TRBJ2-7	CASSEGQVKQYF
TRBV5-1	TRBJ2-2	CASRNGPNTGELFF
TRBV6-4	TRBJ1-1	CASSVGQVNTEAFF